What follows are 4 T cell receptor beta chains derived from one specimen sequenced in a study of blood T cell repertoires in COVID-19. Repertoires were generated with immunoSEQ multiplex PCR, while TCRdb's copy carries only in-frame clones and drops some. The sample consists of roughly 140,000 clones, just under 85% of them appearing once. The sample taken for sequencing was peripheral blood. The receptor set was obtained from a woman in her thirties or forties with active or convalescent COVID-19.

V usage is TRBV7-9 and J usage is TRBJ1-1, with D possibly TRBD1 on 5 matching bases. V dropped 6 bases and J dropped 5 bases, with 16 bases sitting between them. Germline V gives CDR1 SEHNR, CDR2 FQNEAQ (reference sequence). The CDR3 contains 14 residues. The CDR3 reads CASSTGPIGTEAFF. Here the CDR3 DNA reads TGTGCCAGCAGTACAGGACCTATTGGGACTGAAGCTTTCTTT.

The chain combines TRBV3-1 (or the pseudogene TRBV3-2) with TRBJ1-3, with D perhaps matching TRBD1 (5 bases). The CDR3 consists of 15 residues. The ends were cut back, 4 bases at V and 7 bases at J, with 17 bases in the middle. Looked up from germline, CDR1 is LGHDT and CDR2 is YNNKEL (reference sequence). The CDR3 nucleotides are TGTGCCAGCAGCCTCCTGGCGGGCGGGGGTAACACCATATATTTT. It specifies CASSLLAGGGNTIYF.

This clone turned up a few times. The CDR3 region is CASSPGLAGGPRDTQYF. CDR3 sequence (DNA): TGTGCCAGCAGTCCTGGACTAGCGGGGGGGCCAAGAGATACGCAGTATTTT. This chain links TRBV7-2 with TRBJ2-3; 15 nucleotides match TRBD2. Germline CDR1 is SGHTA and CDR2 is FQGNSA. V gave up 6 bases and J gave up 5 bases; unmatched junction bases: 9. The CDR3 contains 17 residues. The whole variable domain, filled in from reference TRBV7-2 and TRBJ2-3, reads GAGVSQSPSNKVTEKGKDVELRCDPISGHTALYWYRQSLGQGLEFLIYFQGNSAPDKSGLPSDRFSAERTGGSVSTLTIQRTQQEDSAVYLCASSPGLAGGPRDTQYFGPGTRLTVL.

This chain links TRBV21-1 with TRBJ1-5; TRBD1, the D gene given by the table, was not confirmed from the DNA. TRBV21-1 is a documented pseudogene. The length of the CDR3 is 14 residues. This CDR3 is CASSKPGQTSMQHF. The DNA of the CDR3 is TGTGCCAGCAGCAAGCCGGGACAGACGAGCATGCAGCATTTT.